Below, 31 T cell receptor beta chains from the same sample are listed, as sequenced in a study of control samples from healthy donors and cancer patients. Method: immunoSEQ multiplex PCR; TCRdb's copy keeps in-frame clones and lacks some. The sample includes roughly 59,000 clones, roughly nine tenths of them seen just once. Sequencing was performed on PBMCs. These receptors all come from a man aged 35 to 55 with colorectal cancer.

The CDR3 loop is CASSSQDSRPWEQYF. DNA for the CDR3: TGTGCCAGCAGCTCCCAGGACTCCCGGCCTTGGGAGCAGTACTTC. This rearrangement joins TRBV5-6 to TRBJ2-7; TRBD2 is a possible D gene (5 bases). The CDR3 is made up of 15 amino acids. CDR1 SGHDT and CDR2 YYEEEE come from the germline V gene. Trimming shortened V by 3 bases and J by 7 bases, and 20 bases separated the two germline ends. Combining the CDR3 with reference TRBV5-6 and TRBJ2-7 gives the whole variable domain DAGVTQSPTHLIKTRGQQVTLRCSPKSGHDTVSWYQQALGQGPQFIFQYYEEEERQRGNFPDRFSGHQFPNYSSELNVNALLLGDSALYLCASSSQDSRPWEQYFGPGTRLTVT.

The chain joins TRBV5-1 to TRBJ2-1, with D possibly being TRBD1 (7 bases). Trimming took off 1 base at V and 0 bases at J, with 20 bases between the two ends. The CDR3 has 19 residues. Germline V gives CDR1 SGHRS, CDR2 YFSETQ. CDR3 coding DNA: TGCGCCAGCAGCTTGAGGGGCCAGGGGGGTTGGAGCTCCTACAATGAGCAGTTCTTC. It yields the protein CASSLRGQGGWSSYNEQFF.

The CDR3 here is CASSRTVQETQYF. CDR3 nucleotides: TGTGCCAGTAGTCGGACAGTCCAAGAGACCCAGTACTTC. The V gene is TRBV19, the J gene TRBJ2-5; a possible D gene is TRBD1 (6 bases). The V end was cut by 5 bases, the J end by 1 base, with 8 bases between. The CDR3 is 13 residues long. Germline CDR1 is LNHDA and CDR2 is SQIVND (reference sequence).

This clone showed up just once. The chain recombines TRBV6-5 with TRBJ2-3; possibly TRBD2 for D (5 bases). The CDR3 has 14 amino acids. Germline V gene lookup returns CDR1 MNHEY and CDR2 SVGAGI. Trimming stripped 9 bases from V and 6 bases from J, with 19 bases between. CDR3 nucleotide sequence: TGTGCCAGTAGGGTAGGAGGCCTGCCGGATACGCAGTATTTT. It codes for CASRVGGLPDTQYF.

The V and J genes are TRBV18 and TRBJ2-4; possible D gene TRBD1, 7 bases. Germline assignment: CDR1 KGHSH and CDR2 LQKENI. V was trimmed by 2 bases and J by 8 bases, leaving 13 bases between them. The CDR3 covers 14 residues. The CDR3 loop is CASSPGGGIDIQYF. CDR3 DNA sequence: TGTGCCAGCTCACCAGGAGGGGGCATTGACATTCAGTACTTC. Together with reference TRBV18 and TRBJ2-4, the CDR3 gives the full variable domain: NAGVMQNPRHLVRRRGQEARLRCSPMKGHSHVYWYRQLPEEGLKFMVYLQKENIIDESGMPKERFSAEFPKEGPSILRIQQVVRGDSAAYFCASSPGGGIDIQYFGAGTRLSVL.

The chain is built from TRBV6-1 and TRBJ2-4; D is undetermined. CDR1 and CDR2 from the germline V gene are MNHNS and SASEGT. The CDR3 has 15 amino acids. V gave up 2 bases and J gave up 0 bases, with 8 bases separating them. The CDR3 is CASSESDLAKNIQYF. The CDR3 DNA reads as TGTGCCAGCAGTGAATCCGACTTAGCCAAAAACATTCAGTACTTC.

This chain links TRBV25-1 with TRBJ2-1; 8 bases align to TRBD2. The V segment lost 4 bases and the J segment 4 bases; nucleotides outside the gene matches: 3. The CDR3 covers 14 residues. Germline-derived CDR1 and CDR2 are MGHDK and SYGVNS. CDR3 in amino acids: CASSASSGYNEQFF. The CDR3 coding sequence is TGTGCCAGCAGTGCGTCTAGCGGGTACAATGAGCAGTTCTTC. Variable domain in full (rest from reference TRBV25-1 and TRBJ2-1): EADIYQTPRYLVIGTGKKITLECSQTMGHDKMYWYQQDPGMELHLIHYSYGVNSTEKGDLSSESTVSRIRTEHFPLTLESARPSHTSQYLCASSASSGYNEQFFGPGTRLTVL.

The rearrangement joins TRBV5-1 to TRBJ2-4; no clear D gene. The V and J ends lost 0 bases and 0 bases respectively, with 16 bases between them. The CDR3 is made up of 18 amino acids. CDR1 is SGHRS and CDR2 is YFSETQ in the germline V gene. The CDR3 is CASSLASNFNLAKNIQYF. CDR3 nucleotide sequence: TGCGCCAGCAGCTTGGCCTCCAACTTTAACCTAGCCAAAAACATTCAGTACTTC.

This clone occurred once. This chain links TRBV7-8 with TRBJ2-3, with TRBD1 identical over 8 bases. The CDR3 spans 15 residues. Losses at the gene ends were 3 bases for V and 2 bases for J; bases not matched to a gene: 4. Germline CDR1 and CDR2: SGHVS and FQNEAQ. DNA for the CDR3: TGTGCCAGCAGCTTCCGGGACAGGAACACAGATACGCAGTATTTT. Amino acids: CASSFRDRNTDTQYF.

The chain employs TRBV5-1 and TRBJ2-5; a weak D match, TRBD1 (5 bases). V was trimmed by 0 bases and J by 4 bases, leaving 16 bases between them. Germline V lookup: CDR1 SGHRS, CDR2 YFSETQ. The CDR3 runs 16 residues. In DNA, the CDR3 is TGCGCCAGCAGCTTGGTTGGGCAGGGCGGTGTAGAGACCCAGTACTTC. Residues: CASSLVGQGGVETQYF.

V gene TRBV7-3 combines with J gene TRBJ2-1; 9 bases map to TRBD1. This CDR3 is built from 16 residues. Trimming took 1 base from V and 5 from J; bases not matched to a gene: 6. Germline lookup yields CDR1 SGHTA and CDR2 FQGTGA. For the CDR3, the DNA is TGTGCCAGCAGCTTAATTCCCGGGACAGGGAACAATGAGCAGTTCTTC. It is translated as CASSLIPGTGNNEQFF.

CDR3 residues: CASSLSGGREQFF. The CDR3 bases are TGTGCCAGCAGCTTAAGTGGGGGCCGGGAGCAGTTCTTC. The chain recombines TRBV7-2 with TRBJ2-1, with D possibly matching TRBD1 (6 bases). Trimming removed 2 bases from V and 10 bases from J, with 12 bases in between. CDR1 and CDR2 (germline): SGHTA, FQGNSA. The CDR3 runs 13 residues.

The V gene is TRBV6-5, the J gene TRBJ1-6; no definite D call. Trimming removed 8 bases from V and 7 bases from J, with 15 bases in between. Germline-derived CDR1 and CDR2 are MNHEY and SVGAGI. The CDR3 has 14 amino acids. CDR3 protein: CASQTTNNNSPLHF. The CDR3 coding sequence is TGTGCCAGCCAGACGACCAATAACAATTCACCCCTCCACTTT.

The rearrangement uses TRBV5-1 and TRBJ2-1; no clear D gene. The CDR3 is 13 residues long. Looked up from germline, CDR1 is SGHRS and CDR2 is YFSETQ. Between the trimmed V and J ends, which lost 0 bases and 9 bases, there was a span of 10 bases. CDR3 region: CASSLDRSREQFF. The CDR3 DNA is TGCGCCAGCAGCTTGGACAGATCGCGTGAGCAGTTCTTC.

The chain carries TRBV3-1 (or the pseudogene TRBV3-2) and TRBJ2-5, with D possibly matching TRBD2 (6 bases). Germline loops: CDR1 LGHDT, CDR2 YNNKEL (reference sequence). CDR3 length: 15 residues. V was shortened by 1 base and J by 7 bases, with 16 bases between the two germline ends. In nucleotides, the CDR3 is TGTGCCAGCAGCCAAGGGGGCGGGGCGGGGCGGACCCAGTACTTC. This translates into CASSQGGGAGRTQYF.

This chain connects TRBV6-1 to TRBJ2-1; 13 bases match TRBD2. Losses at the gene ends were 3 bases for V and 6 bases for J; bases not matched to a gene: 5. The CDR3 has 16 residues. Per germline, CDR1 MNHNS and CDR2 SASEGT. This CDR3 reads CASSDGGLAGFNEQFF. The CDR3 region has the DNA TGTGCCAGCAGTGATGGGGGACTAGCGGGGTTCAATGAGCAGTTCTTC.

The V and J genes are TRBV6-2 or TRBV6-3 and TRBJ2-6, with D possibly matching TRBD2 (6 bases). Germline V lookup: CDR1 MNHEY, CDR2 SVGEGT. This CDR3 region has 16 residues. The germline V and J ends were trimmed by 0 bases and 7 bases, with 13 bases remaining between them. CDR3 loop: CASSYSWDSAANVLTF. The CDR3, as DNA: TGTGCCAGCAGTTACTCCTGGGACTCTGCAGCCAACGTCCTGACTTTC.

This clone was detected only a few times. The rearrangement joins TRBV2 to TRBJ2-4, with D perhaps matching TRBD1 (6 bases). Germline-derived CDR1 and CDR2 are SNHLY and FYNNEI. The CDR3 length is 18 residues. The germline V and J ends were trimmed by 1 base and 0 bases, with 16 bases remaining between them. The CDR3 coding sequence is TGTGCCAGCAGTGAAGAGGACAGAGGCTACTTAGCCAAAAACATTCAGTACTTC. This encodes CASSEEDRGYLAKNIQYF.

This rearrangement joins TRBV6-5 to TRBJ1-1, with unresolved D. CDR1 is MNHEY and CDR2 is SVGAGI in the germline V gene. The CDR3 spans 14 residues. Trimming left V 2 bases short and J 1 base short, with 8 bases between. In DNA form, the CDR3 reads TGTGCCAGCAGTTACAGGGAGAGGAACACTGAAGCTTTCTTT. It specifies CASSYRERNTEAFF.

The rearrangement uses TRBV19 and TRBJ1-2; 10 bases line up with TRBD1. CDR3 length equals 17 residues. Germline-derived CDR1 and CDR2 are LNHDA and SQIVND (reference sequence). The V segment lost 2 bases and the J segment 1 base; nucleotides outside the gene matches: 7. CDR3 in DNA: TGTGCCAGTAGTATACCCCGGAGGGACAGGGGTAACTATGGCTACACCTTC. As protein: CASSIPRRDRGNYGYTF.

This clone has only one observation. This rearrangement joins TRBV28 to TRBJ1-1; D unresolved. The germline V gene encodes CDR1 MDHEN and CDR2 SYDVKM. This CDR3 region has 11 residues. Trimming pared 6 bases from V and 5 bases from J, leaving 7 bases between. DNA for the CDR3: TGTGCCAGCAGCGCCTCGACTGAAGCTTTCTTT. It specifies CASSASTEAFF. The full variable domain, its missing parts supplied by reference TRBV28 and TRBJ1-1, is DVKVTQSSRYLVKRTGEKVFLECVQDMDHENMFWYRQDPGLGLRLIYFSYDVKMKEKGDIPEGYSVSREKKERFSLILESASTNQTSMYLCASSASTEAFFGQGTRLTVV.

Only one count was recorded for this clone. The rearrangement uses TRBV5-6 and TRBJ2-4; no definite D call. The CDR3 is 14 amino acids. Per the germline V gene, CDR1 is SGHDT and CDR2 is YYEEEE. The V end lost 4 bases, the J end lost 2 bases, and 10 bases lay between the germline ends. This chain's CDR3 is CASSRSGPKNIQYF. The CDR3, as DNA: TGTGCCAGCAGCCGCTCGGGCCCCAAAAACATTCAGTACTTC.

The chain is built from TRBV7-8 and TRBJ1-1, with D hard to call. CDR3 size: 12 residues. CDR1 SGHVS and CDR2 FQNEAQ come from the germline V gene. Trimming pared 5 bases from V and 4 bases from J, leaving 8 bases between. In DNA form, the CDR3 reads TGTGCCAGCAGCCATCCGAGCACTGAAGCTTTCTTT. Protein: CASSHPSTEAFF.

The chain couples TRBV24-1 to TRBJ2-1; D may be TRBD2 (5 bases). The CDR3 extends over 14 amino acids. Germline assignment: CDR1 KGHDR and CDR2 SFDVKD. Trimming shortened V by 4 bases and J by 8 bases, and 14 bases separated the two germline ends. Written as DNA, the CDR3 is TGTGCCACCAGTGACGCCCGGGGTCAAGATGAGCAGTTCTTC. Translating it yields CATSDARGQDEQFF.

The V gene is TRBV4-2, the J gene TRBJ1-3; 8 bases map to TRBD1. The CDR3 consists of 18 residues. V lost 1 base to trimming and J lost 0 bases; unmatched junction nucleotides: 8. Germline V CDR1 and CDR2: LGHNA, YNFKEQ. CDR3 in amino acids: CASSQVGQVSSSGNTIYF. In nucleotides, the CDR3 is TGTGCCAGCAGCCAAGTGGGACAGGTATCAAGCTCTGGAAACACCATATATTTT.

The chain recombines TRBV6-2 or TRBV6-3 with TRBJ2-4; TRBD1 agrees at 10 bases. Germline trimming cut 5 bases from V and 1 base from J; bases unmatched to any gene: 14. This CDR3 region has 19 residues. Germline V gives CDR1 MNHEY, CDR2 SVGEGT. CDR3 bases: TGTGCCAGCAGTGGACCCGGGACAGGGGAGGATAGGGCCAAAAACATTCAGTACTTC. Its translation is CASSGPGTGEDRAKNIQYF.

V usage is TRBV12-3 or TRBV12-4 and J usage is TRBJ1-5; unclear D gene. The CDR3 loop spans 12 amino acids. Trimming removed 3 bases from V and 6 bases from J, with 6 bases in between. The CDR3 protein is CASSFHRQPQHF. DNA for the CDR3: TGTGCCAGCAGTTTCCACCGTCAGCCCCAGCATTTT.

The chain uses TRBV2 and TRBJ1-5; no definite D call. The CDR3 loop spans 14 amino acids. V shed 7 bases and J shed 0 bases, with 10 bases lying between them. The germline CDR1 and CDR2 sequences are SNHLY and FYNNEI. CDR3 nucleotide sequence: TGTGCCAGCAAGGCTGAATATAGCAATCAGCCCCAGCATTTT. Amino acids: CASKAEYSNQPQHF.

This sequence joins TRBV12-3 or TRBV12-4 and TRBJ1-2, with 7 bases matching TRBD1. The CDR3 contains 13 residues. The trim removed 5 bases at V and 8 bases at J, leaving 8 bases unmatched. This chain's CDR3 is CASSARVGQGYTF. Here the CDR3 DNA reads TGTGCCAGCAGTGCCAGGGTGGGACAGGGCTACACCTTC.

The CDR3 coding sequence is TGTGCCAGTAGTCCTCCGGGAATCTCCTACGAGCAGTACTTC. Translated, it gives CASSPPGISYEQYF. The V and J genes are TRBV19 and TRBJ2-7; tentatively, D is TRBD2 (5 bases). Trimming removed 5 bases from V and 0 bases from J, with 11 bases in between. The CDR3 has 14 amino acids. Germline CDR1 and CDR2: LNHDA and SQIVND (reference sequence). Based on the CDR3 plus reference TRBV19 and TRBJ2-7, the full variable domain is DGGITQSPKYLFRKEGQNVTLSCEQNLNHDAMYWYRQDPGQGLRLIYYSQIVNDFQKGDIAEGYSVSREKKESFPLTVTSAQKNPTAFYLCASSPPGISYEQYFGPGTRLTVT.

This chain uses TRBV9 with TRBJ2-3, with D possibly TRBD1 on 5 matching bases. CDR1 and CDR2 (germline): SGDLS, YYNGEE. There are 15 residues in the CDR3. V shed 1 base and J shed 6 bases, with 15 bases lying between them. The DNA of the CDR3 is TGTGCCAGCAGCGTATACAGTCAGGCAGGGGATACGCAGTATTTT. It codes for CASSVYSQAGDTQYF. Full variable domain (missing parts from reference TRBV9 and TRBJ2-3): DSGVTQTPKHLITATGQRVTLRCSPRSGDLSVYWYQQSLDQGLQFLIQYYNGEERAKGNILERFSAQQFPDLHSELNLSSLELGDSALYFCASSVYSQAGDTQYFGPGTRLTVL.